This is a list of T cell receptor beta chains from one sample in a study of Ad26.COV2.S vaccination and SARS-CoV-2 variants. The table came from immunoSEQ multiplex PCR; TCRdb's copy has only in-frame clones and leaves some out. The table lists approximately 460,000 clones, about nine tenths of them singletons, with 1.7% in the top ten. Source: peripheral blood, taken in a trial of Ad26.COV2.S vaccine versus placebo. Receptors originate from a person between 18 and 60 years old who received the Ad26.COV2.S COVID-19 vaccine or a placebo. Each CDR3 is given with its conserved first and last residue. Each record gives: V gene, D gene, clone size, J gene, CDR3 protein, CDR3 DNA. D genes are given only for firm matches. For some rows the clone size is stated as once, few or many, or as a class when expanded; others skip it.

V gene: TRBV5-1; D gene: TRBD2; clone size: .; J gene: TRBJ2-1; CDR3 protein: CASSSGGTSYNEQFF; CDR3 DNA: TGCGCCAGCAGTAGCGGGGGCACTTCCTACAATGAGCAGTTCTTC
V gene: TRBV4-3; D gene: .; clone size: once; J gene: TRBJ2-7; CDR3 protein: CASSQDRQSSYEQYF; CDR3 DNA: TGCGCCAGCAGCCAAGATCGACAGAGCTCCTACGAGCAGTACTTC
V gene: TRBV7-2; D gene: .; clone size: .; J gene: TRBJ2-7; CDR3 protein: CASSQSGAGVSYEQYF; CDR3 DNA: TGTGCCAGCAGCCAATCAGGCGCCGGGGTCTCCTACGAGCAGTACTTC
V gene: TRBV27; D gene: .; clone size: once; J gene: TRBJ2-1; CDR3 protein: CASSLVSSYNEQFF; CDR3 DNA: TGTGCCAGCAGTTTGGTTAGCTCCTACAATGAGCAGTTCTTC
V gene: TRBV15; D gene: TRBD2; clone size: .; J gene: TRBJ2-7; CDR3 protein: CATSRAGLSELSYEQYF; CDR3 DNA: TGTGCCACCAGCAGAGCGGGACTATCAGAACTATCCTACGAGCAGTACTTC
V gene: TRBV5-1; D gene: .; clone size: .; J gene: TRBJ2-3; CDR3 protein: CASGQGRDTQYF; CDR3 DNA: TGCGCCAGCGGCCAGGGCCGAGATACGCAGTATTTT
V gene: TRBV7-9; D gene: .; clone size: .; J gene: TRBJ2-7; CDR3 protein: CASSSRYNSYEQYF; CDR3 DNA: TGTGCCAGCAGCTCGAGATACAACTCCTACGAGCAGTACTTC
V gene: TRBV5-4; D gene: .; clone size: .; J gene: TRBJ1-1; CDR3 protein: CASSLLQNTEAFF; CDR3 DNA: TGTGCCAGCAGCTTGCTCCAGAACACTGAAGCTTTCTTT
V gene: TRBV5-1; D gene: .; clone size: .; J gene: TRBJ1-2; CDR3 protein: CASSHFSNYGYTF; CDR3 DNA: TGCGCCAGCAGCCACTTTTCTAACTATGGCTACACCTTC
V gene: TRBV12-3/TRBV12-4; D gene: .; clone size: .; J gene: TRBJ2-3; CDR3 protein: CASSLGVGDTQYF; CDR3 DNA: TGTGCCAGCAGTTTGGGGGTGGGAGATACGCAGTATTTT
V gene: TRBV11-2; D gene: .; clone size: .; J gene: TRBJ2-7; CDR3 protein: CASSTGLQIDF; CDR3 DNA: TGTGCCAGCAGCACAGGACTCCAGATCGACTTC
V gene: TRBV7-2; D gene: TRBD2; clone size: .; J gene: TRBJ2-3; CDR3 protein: CASSLNLAGGTDTQYF; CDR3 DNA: TGTGCCAGCAGCTTAAACCTAGCGGGGGGCACAGATACGCAGTATTTT
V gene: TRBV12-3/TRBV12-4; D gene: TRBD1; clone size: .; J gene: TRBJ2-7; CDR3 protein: CASSGDRVYEQYF; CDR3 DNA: TGTGCCAGCAGTGGGGACAGAGTCTACGAGCAGTACTTC
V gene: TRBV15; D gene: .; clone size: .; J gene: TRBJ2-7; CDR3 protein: CATSRDVDYEQYF; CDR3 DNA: TGTGCCACCAGCAGAGATGTGGACTACGAGCAGTACTTC
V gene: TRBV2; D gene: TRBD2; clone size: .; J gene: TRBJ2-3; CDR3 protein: CASSGTSRSDTQYF; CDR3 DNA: TGTGCCAGCAGTGGGACTAGCAGGTCGGATACGCAGTATTTT
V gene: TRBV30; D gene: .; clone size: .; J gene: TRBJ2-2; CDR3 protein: CAWRRGSTGELFF; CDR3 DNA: TGTGCCTGGAGACGGGGGAGCACCGGGGAGCTGTTTTTT
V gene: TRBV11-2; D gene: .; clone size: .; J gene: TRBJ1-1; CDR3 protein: CASSLSGSVRDTEAFF; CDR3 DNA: TGTGCCAGCAGCTTATCCGGTTCGGTTCGGGACACTGAAGCTTTCTTT
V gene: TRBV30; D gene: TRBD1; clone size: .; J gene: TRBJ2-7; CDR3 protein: CAGGPGGSSYEQYF; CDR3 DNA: TGTGCCGGCGGGCCAGGGGGAAGCTCCTACGAGCAGTACTTC
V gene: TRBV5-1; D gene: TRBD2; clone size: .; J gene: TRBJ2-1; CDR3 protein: CASSGSGAYNEQFF; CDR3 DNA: TGCGCCAGCAGCGGGAGCGGGGCTTACAATGAGCAGTTCTTC
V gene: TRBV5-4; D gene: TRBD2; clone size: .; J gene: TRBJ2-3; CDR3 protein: CASSSGGSSTDTQYF; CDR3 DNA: TGTGCCAGCAGCTCGGGGGGGTCTAGCACAGATACGCAGTATTTT
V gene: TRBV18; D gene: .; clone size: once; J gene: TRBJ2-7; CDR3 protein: CASSPGSTYEQYF; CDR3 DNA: TGTGCCAGCTCACCAGGGTCGACCTACGAGCAGTACTTC
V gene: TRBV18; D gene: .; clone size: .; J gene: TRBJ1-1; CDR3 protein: CASSSPTGGEAFF; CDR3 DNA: TGTGCCAGCTCATCCCCCACTGGGGGTGAAGCTTTCTTT
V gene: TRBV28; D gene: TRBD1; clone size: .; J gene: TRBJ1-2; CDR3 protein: CASSPGQAANYGYTF; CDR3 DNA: TGTGCCAGCAGTCCCGGACAGGCAGCTAACTATGGCTACACCTTC
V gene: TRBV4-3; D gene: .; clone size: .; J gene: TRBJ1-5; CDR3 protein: CASSPGLGQAYSNQPQHF; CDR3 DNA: TGCGCCAGCAGCCCGGGCCTCGGGCAGGCCTATAGCAATCAGCCCCAGCATTTT
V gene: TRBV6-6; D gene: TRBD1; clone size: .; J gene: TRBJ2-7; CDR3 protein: CASSYQRQGHYEQYF; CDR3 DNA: TGTGCCAGCAGTTACCAGCGACAGGGCCACTACGAGCAGTACTTC
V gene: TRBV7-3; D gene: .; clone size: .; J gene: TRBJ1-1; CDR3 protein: CASSYQGSTEAFF; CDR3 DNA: TGTGCCAGCAGCTACCAGGGTAGCACTGAAGCTTTCTTT
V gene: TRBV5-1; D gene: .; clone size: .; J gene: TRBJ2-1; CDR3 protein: CASSLEWWGEQFF; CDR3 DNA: TGCGCCAGCAGCTTGGAATGGTGGGGTGAGCAGTTCTTC
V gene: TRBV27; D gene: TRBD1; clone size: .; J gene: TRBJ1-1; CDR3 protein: CASRTGQNPNTEAFF; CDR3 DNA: TGTGCCAGCAGAACGGGACAGAACCCGAACACTGAAGCTTTCTTT
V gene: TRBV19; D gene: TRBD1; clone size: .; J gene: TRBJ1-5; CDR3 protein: CASSPTGGFYQPQHF; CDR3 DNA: TGTGCCAGTAGTCCTACAGGGGGCTTCTATCAGCCCCAGCATTTT
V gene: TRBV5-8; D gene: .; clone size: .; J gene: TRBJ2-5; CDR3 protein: CATKDYMQETQYF; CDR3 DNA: TGTGCCACTAAGGACTATATGCAAGAGACCCAGTACTTC
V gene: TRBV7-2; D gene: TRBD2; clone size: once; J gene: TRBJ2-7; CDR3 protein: CASSHRRSGGRSYEQYF; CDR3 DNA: TGTGCCAGCAGCCACCGTCGAAGCGGGGGACGCTCCTACGAGCAGTACTTC
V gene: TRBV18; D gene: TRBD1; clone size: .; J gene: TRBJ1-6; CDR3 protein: CASSAEPGQVNSPLHF; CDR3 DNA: TGTGCCAGCTCGGCCGAACCGGGACAGGTGAATTCACCCCTCCACTTT
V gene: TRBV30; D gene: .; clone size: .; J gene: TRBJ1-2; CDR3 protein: CAWSPRDRFGYGYTF; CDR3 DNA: TGTGCCTGGAGTCCGCGAGACAGGTTCGGCTATGGCTACACCTTC
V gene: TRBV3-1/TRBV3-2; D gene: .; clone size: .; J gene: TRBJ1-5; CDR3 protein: CASSQFGGRQPQHF; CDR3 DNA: TGTGCCAGCAGCCAATTCGGGGGGCGTCAGCCCCAGCATTTT
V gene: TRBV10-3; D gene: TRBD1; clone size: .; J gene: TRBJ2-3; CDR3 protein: CAISEWGTGGNARDTQYF; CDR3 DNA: TGTGCCATCAGTGAGTGGGGGACAGGGGGCAATGCACGAGATACGCAGTATTTT
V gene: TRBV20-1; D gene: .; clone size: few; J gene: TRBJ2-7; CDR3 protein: CSASVPGYEQYF; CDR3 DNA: TGCAGTGCTAGTGTGCCGGGCTACGAGCAGTACTTC
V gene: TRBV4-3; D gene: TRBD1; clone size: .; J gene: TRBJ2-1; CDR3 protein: CASSQVGQGKNEQFF; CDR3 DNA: TGCGCCAGCAGCCAAGTAGGACAGGGGAAAAATGAGCAGTTCTTC
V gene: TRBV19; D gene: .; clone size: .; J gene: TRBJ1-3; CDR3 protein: CASRLLGSGNTIYF; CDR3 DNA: TGTGCCAGTAGGCTCCTCGGTTCTGGAAACACCATATATTTT
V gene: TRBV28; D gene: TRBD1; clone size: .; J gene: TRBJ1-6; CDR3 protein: CASGQGNSPLHF; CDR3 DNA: TGTGCCAGCGGACAGGGGAATTCACCCCTCCACTTT
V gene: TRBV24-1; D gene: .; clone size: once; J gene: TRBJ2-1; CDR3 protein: CATSGTGPDNEQFF; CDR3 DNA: TGTGCCACCAGTGGCACAGGGCCGGACAATGAGCAGTTCTTC
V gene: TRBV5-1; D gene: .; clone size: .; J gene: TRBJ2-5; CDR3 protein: CASSGGARETQYF; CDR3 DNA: TGCGCCAGCAGCGGGGGGGCGAGAGAGACCCAGTACTTC
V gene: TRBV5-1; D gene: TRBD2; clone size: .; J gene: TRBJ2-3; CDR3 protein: CASSGVAGVADTQYF; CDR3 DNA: TGCGCCAGCAGCGGGGTAGCGGGAGTGGCGGATACGCAGTATTTT
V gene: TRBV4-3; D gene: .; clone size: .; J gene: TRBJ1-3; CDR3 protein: CASSQVGYSTGNTIYF; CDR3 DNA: TGCGCCAGCAGCCAAGTAGGGTATAGTACTGGAAACACCATATATTTT
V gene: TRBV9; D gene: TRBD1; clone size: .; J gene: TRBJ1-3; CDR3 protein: CASSSRTGAAGNTIYF; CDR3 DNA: TGTGCCAGCAGCTCTAGGACAGGGGCGGCTGGAAACACCATATATTTT
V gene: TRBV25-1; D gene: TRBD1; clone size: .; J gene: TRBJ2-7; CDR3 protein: CASSRQGSSYEQYF; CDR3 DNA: TGTGCCAGCAGCCGACAGGGCAGCTCCTACGAGCAGTACTTC
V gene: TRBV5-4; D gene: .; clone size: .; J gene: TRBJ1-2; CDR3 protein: CASSSSSGLRLGYTF; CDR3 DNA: TGTGCCAGCAGCTCTTCGTCAGGGTTACGCCTTGGCTACACTTTC
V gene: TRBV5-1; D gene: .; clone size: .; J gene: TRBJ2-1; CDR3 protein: CASSSLASNEQFF; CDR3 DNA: TGCGCCAGCAGCTCTCTAGCGAGTAATGAGCAGTTCTTC
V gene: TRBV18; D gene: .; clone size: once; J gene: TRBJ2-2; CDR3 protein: CASSPLRSVNTGELFF; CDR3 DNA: TGTGCCAGCTCACCACTCAGATCCGTAAACACCGGGGAGCTGTTTTTT
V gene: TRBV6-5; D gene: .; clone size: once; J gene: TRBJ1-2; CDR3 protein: CASSLKANYGYTF; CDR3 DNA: TGTGCCAGCAGTTTGAAAGCTAACTATGGCTACACCTTC
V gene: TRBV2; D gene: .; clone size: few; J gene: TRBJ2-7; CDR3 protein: CASSSSYEQYF; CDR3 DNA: TGTGCCAGCAGCAGCTCCTACGAGCAGTACTTC